Following are 30 T cell receptor beta chains from one sample sequenced in a study of vaccination effects on CD4 cells after COVID-19. Method: immunoSEQ multiplex PCR; TCRdb's copy keeps in-frame clones and lacks some. The sample consists of approximately 82,000 clones, around 76% of them appearing once. Their antigens remain unidentified. Antigen-specific CD4+ T cell clonotypes were called by their expansion after viral peptide-pool culture in ViraFEST. When around 10 days of culture had elapsed, CD4+ T cells were isolated. The source material was CD4+ T cells from PBMCs cultured with HCoV-229E spike peptides, sampled before COVID-19 vaccination. These receptor sequences come from a human donor who received a COVID-19 vaccine.

The gene calls are TRBV18 and TRBJ2-3; D uncertain. Trimming cost V 1 base and J 4 bases, with 15 bases left between them. The CDR3 totals 16 residues. Germline values: CDR1 KGHSH, CDR2 LQKENI. The CDR3 nucleotides read TGTGCCAGCTCACCACAGATGGGTGCAAATTCAGATACGCAGTATTTT. Its translation: CASSPQMGANSDTQYF.

This clone was observed a few times. The rearrangement links TRBV6-1 to TRBJ2-2; 9 bases agree with TRBD2. CDR3 size: 19 residues. V lost 3 bases and J lost 7; bases outside the gene matches: 18. Germline V gives CDR1 MNHNS, CDR2 SASEGT. The CDR3 nucleotides read TGTGCCAGCAGTGACCTGCGGGGGGGAGCGGGGGAGAGTATCGGGGAGCTGTTTTTT. Its translation is CASSDLRGGAGESIGELFF.

The chain employs TRBV5-1 and TRBJ2-2; 10 bases are shared with TRBD1. V lost 0 bases and J lost 4; bases outside the gene matches: 6. From germline, CDR1 is SGHRS and CDR2 YFSETQ. CDR3 length: 17 amino acids. CDR3 nucleotide sequence: TGCGCCAGCAGCTTGGGGGCTGGGACAGGGGTCACCGGGGAGCTGTTTTTT. Amino acids: CASSLGAGTGVTGELFF.

The CDR3 nucleotides are TGTGCCACCAGTGCCCGCCAGGGGTCTAGAGCTTTCTTT. Translation: CATSARQGSRAFF. The chain employs TRBV24-1 and TRBJ1-1, with a possible D match to TRBD1 (6 bases). V dropped 5 bases and J dropped 10 bases, with 16 bases sitting between them. CDR1 is KGHDR, CDR2 SFDVKD, per germline. This CDR3 region has 13 residues.

V usage is TRBV28 and J usage is TRBJ1-5, with no clear D. Between the trimmed V and J ends, which lost 3 bases and 0 bases, there was a span of 9 bases. This CDR3 is built from 15 residues. Germline V gives CDR1 MDHEN, CDR2 SYDVKM. CDR3 DNA sequence: TGTGCCAGCAGTTTGCTTAATTATAGCAATCAGCCCCAGCATTTT. Its translation: CASSLLNYSNQPQHF.

The rearrangement joins TRBV5-4 to TRBJ2-6; D unclear. CDR1 is SGHNT, CDR2 YYREEE, per germline (reference sequence). With 0 bases removed from V and 4 bases from J, the gap between germline ends came to 17 bases. The CDR3 spans 18 residues. In nucleotides, the CDR3 is TGTGCCAGCAGCTTGGGCCCGTTTGATCTGGGAGGGGCCAACGTCCTGACTTTC. It codes for CASSLGPFDLGGANVLTF.

With respect to this clone: The germline gene is not matched at one end of the junction; a read error may be the cause. This chain links TRBV20-1 with TRBJ1-2, with no clear D. The CDR3 runs 11 residues. The V gene's germline CDR1 is DFQATT and CDR2 SNEGSKA (reference sequence). DNA for the CDR3: TGCAGTGTCGAATCGGCAGTCCGAGGGAACTTC. It codes for CSVESAVRGNF.

This chain joins TRBV5-1 and TRBJ2-1; 10 bases map to TRBD2. After removal of 4 bases from V and 0 bases from J, the junction contained 1 base not matched to a gene. Per the germline V gene, CDR1 is SGHRS and CDR2 is YFSETQ. The CDR3 loop spans 15 amino acids. DNA of the CDR3: TGCGCCAGCAGCAGCGGGGGGGCCTCCTACAATGAGCAGTTCTTC. This sequence encodes CASSSGGASYNEQFF. Variable domain in full (rest from reference TRBV5-1 and TRBJ2-1): KAGVTQTPRYLIKTRGQQVTLSCSPISGHRSVSWYQQTPGQGLQFLFEYFSETQRNKGNFPGRFSGRQFSNSRSEMNVSTLELGDSALYLCASSSGGASYNEQFFGPGTRLTVL.

CDR3 coding DNA: TGTGCCATCAGTGAGTCGAAGGTTAGCGGGGGGCGAAAAACAGATACGCAGTATTTT. This encodes CAISESKVSGGRKTDTQYF. The rearrangement uses TRBV10-3 and TRBJ2-3; TRBD2 matches at 10 bases. The ends lost 0 bases at V and 3 bases at J; junction bases unmatched: 12. There are 19 residues in the CDR3. Germline lookup yields CDR1 ENHRY and CDR2 SYGVKD.

The chain carries TRBV11-2 and TRBJ1-1, with D unresolved. This CDR3 is 14 amino acids long. Trimming shortened V by 2 bases and J by 4 bases, and 11 bases separated the two germline ends. The germline CDR1 and CDR2 sequences are SGHAT and FQNNGV. The CDR3 region has the DNA TGTGCCAGCAGCTTAAGGCCCCAAGGCACTGAAGCTTTCTTT. Translation: CASSLRPQGTEAFF.

The chain joins TRBV10-1 to TRBJ2-3; 7 bases line up with TRBD1. The CDR3 sequence is 19 residues long. The V segment lost 0 bases and the J segment 0 bases; nucleotides outside the gene matches: 12. CDR1 is WNHNN and CDR2 is SYGVQD in the germline V gene (reference sequence). The CDR3 protein is CASSESGIKTGASTDTQYF. The CDR3 DNA reads as TGCGCCAGCAGTGAGTCGGGAATTAAAACAGGGGCTAGCACAGATACGCAGTATTTT.

About this clone: The sample contains more than one DNA sequence encoding this CDR3. The chain employs TRBV3-1 (or the pseudogene TRBV3-2) and TRBJ1-1; D is undetermined. The CDR3 runs to 14 residues. CDR1 and CDR2 (germline): LGHDT, YNNKEL (reference sequence). V was cut by 0 bases and J by 1 base, with 6 bases left in between. The CDR3 DNA reads as TGTGCCAGCAGCCAAGAGGGTGGGAACACTGAAGCTTTCTTT. It is translated as CASSQEGGNTEAFF.

The V and J genes are TRBV30 and TRBJ1-3, with TRBD1 as a possible D gene (6 bases). The germline gives CDR1 GTSNPN, CDR2 SVGIG (reference sequence). Deletions cut 2 bases from V and 4 bases from J, with 21 bases between. CDR3 length equals 17 residues. The CDR3 DNA follows: TGTGCCTGGAGTCCTGGGGTGTTGGGGGCTCCAGGAAACACCATATATTTT. Translation gives CAWSPGVLGAPGNTIYF.

This CDR3 reads CASSLAGRDARREKLFF. In DNA, the CDR3 is TGTGCCAGCAGCTTGGCCGGCCGGGACGCGAGAAGAGAAAAACTGTTTTTT. V usage is TRBV5-5 and J usage is TRBJ1-4, with a possible D match to TRBD1 (5 bases). Germline V lookup: CDR1 SGHKS, CDR2 YYEKEE (reference sequence). The CDR3 has 17 amino acids. Trimming removed 0 bases at V and 8 bases at J, with 20 bases between.

The chain has TRBV7-8 and TRBJ2-1; 8 nucleotides match TRBD2. The CDR3 has 13 residues. From germline, CDR1 is SGHVS and CDR2 FQNEAQ. V dropped 7 bases and J dropped 4; count of bases not matched to a gene: 3. The CDR3 region has the DNA TGTGCCAGCAAGACTAGCGTATACAATGAGCAGTTCTTC. This encodes CASKTSVYNEQFF.

V is TRBV6-2 or TRBV6-3 and J is TRBJ2-7, with D tentatively TRBD2 (6 bases). Germline V CDR1 and CDR2: MNHEY, SVGEGT. V lost 0 bases to trimming and J lost 3 bases, with 15 bases between them. CDR3 size: 16 residues. In DNA, the CDR3 is TGTGCCAGCAGTTACTCCCCGGGAGCGATCTACTACGAGCAGTACGTC. Translation gives CASSYSPGAIYYEQYV.

The chain joins TRBV7-2 to TRBJ2-2; D remains unclear. The CDR3 extends over 16 amino acids. Trimming cost V 1 base and J 0 bases, with 9 bases left between them. The V gene's germline CDR1 is SGHTA and CDR2 FQGNSA. The CDR3 DNA is TGTGCCAGCAGCTTAGGTATTACGTCGAACACCGGGGAGCTGTTTTTT. Translating gives CASSLGITSNTGELFF.

This chain joins TRBV30 and TRBJ2-5, with 9 bases aligning to TRBD2. In germline, CDR1 is GTSNPN, CDR2 SVGIG (reference sequence). The CDR3 contains 15 residues. The junction had 9 bases not matched to a gene; V was cut back by 3 bases and J by 4 bases. The CDR3 DNA reads as TGTGCCTGGAGATGGCGGGGGGGCCTTGTAGAGACCCAGTACTTC. This codes for CAWRWRGGLVETQYF. Together with reference TRBV30 and TRBJ2-5, the CDR3 gives the full variable domain: SQTIHQWPATLVQPVGSPLSLECTVEGTSNPNLYWYRQAAGRGLQLLFYSVGIGQISSEVPQNLSASRPQDRQFILSSKKLLLSDSGFYLCAWRWRGGLVETQYFGPGTRLLVL.

The chain joins TRBV3-1 (or the pseudogene TRBV3-2) to TRBJ1-4; D uncertain. This CDR3 contains 12 residues. CDR1 is LGHDT and CDR2 is YNNKEL in the germline V gene (reference sequence). Deletions cut 5 bases from V and 8 bases from J, with 9 bases between. This CDR3 is CASSSQGEKLFF. The CDR3 nucleotides read TGTGCCAGCAGCTCCCAAGGCGAAAAACTGTTTTTT.

The chain uses TRBV6-5 and TRBJ1-1; 8 bases map to TRBD1. The CDR3 covers 14 residues. Trimming cost V 6 bases and J 2 bases; bases outside gene matches: 5. Germline CDR1 is MNHEY and CDR2 is SVGAGI. CDR3 sequence: CASSWGQANTEAFF. Written as DNA, the CDR3 is TGTGCCAGCAGCTGGGGACAGGCTAACACTGAAGCTTTCTTT.

This clone was detected once. V and J are TRBV10-3 and TRBJ1-1; 9 bases are shared with TRBD1. Per germline, CDR1 ENHRY and CDR2 SYGVKD. CDR3 size: 12 residues. V lost 8 bases to trimming and J lost 5 bases; unmatched junction nucleotides: 3. The DNA of the CDR3 is TGTGCCATCGGGGACAGGGTTACTGAAGCTTTCTTT. It codes for CAIGDRVTEAFF.

The chain carries TRBV5-1 and TRBJ2-3; D is unclear. The CDR3 sequence is 14 residues long. CDR1 and CDR2 (germline): SGHRS, YFSETQ. The ends were cut back, 3 bases at V and 0 bases at J, with 8 bases in the middle. CDR3 nucleotides: TGCGCCAGCAGCTCTCTATTGAGCACAGATACGCAGTATTTT. Its protein is CASSSLLSTDTQYF.

The rearrangement uses TRBV24-1 and TRBJ2-5; 11 bases agree with TRBD1. CDR1 is KGHDR and CDR2 is SFDVKD in the germline V gene. The CDR3 is 18 residues long. V dropped 6 bases and J dropped 2; count of bases not matched to a gene: 13. Written as DNA, the CDR3 is TGTGCCACCAGTAACACCCTCGGCAGGGACAGGGGGCAAGAGACCCAGTACTTC. Translated: CATSNTLGRDRGQETQYF.

The chain recombines TRBV5-6 with TRBJ1-1, with 7 positions matching TRBD1. After removal of 3 bases from V and 5 bases from J, the junction contained 16 bases not matched to a gene. Germline V gives CDR1 SGHDT, CDR2 YYEEEE. The CDR3 contains 17 residues. The CDR3 DNA is TGTGCCAGCAGCTCCCGGGGAGGGGGCGCCGTAAGGACTGAAGCTTTCTTT. This encodes CASSSRGGGAVRTEAFF.

The chain recombines TRBV6-4 with TRBJ2-3; D is ambiguous. Germline V gene sequence: CDR1 MRHNA, CDR2 SNTAGT. V lost 5 bases to trimming and J lost 4 bases, with 13 bases between them. CDR3 length: 14 amino acids. CDR3 DNA: TGTGCCAGCAGTATACAAGGGTTTGCAGATACGCAGTATTTT. Protein: CASSIQGFADTQYF.

The chain joins TRBV18 to TRBJ1-3; D not certain. This CDR3 has 18 amino acids. CDR1 and CDR2 (germline): KGHSH, LQKENI. Trimming pared 2 bases from V and 1 base from J, leaving 18 bases between. The CDR3 spells CASSPMRGGQSSGNTIYF. The CDR3 nucleotides are TGTGCCAGCTCACCAATGCGGGGAGGCCAGTCGTCTGGAAACACCATATATTTT.

This chain uses TRBV24-1 with TRBJ2-7, with D tentatively TRBD2 (7 bases). The CDR3 is 15 amino acids. Trimming took 2 bases from V and 7 from J, leaving 17 bases between them. Germline CDR1 KGHDR, CDR2 SFDVKD. CDR3 residues: CATSDWGGRLYEQYV. CDR3 coding DNA: TGTGCCACCAGTGATTGGGGGGGCAGGCTGTATGAGCAGTACGTC.

This clone was seen only a few times. V and J are TRBV12-3 or TRBV12-4 and TRBJ1-4, with D tentatively TRBD1 (5 bases). This CDR3 is 13 amino acids long. With 8 bases removed from V and 7 bases from J, the gap between germline ends came to 14 bases. The CDR3 region has the DNA TGTGCCAGCGCCAGGGAGGCCTTTGAAAAACTGTTTTTT. Translating it yields CASAREAFEKLFF.

This chain links TRBV6-5 with TRBJ1-1; D perhaps matches TRBD1 (5 bases). The germline V and J ends were trimmed by 0 bases and 11 bases, with 13 bases remaining between them. CDR1 is MNHEY and CDR2 is SVGAGI in the germline V gene. The CDR3 is 13 amino acids. This CDR3 is CASSYSTAHRAFF. The CDR3 DNA follows: TGTGCCAGCAGTTACTCGACAGCTCACCGGGCTTTCTTT.

This clone was seen just once. V and J are TRBV4-3 and TRBJ1-2, with no clear D. The ends were cut back, 0 bases at V and 8 bases at J, with 13 bases in the middle. The CDR3 length is 14 residues. The germline V gene has CDR1 LGHNA and CDR2 YSLEER. CDR3 bases: TGCGCCAGCAGCCAAGATTTCGAGGGTTACGGCTACACCTTC. Amino acids: CASSQDFEGYGYTF.